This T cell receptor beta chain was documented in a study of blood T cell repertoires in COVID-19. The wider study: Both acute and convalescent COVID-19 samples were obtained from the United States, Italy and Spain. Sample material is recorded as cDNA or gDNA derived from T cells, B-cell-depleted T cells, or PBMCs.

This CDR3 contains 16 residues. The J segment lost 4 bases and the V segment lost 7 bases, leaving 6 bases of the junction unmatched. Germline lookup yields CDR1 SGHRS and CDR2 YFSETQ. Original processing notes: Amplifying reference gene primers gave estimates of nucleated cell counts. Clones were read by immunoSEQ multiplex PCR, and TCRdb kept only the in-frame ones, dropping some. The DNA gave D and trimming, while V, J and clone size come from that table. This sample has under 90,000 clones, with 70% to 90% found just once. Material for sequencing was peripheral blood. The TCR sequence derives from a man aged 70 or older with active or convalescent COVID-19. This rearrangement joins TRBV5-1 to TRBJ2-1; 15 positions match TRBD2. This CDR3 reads CASSGTSGRKYNEQFF. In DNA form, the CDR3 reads TGCGCCAGCTCCGGGACTAGCGGGAGGAAGTACAATGAGCAGTTCTTC. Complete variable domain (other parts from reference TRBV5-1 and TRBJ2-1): KAGVTQTPRYLIKTRGQQVTLSCSPISGHRSVSWYQQTPGQGLQFLFEYFSETQRNKGNFPGRFSGRQFSNSRSEMNVSTLELGDSALYLCASSGTSGRKYNEQFFGPGTRLTVL.